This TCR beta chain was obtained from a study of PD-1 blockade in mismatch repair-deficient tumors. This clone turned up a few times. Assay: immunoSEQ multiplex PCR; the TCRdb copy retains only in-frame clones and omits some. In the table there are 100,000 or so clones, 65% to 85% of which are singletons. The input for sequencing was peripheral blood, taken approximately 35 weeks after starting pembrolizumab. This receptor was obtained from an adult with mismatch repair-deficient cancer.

The CDR3 here is CASLDGGDYGYTF. The CDR3 DNA is TGTGCCAGCCTGGATGGGGGGGACTATGGCTACACCTTC. The chain has TRBV28 and TRBJ1-2, with D possibly matching TRBD1 (5 bases). In germline, CDR1 is MDHEN, CDR2 SYDVKM. The CDR3 has 13 residues. V was pared by 8 bases and J by 3 bases, with 13 bases between.